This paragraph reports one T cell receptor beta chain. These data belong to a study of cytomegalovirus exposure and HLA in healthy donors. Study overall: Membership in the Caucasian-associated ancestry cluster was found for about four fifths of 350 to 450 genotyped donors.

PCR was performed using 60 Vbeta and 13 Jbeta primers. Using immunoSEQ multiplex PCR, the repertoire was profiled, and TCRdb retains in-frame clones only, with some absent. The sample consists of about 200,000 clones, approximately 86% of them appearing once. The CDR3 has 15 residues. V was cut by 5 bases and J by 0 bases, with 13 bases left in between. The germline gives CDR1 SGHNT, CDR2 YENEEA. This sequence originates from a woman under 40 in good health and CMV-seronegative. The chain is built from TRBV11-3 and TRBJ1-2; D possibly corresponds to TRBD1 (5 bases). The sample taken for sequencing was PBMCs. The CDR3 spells CASSLQGWPNYGYTF. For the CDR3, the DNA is TGTGCCAGCAGCCTCCAGGGATGGCCTAACTATGGCTACACCTTC.